This T cell receptor beta chain is drawn from a study of beta chain features in type 1 diabetes. Germline loops: CDR1 SQVTM, CDR2 ANQGSEA. This CDR3 is 15 amino acids long. The ends lost 4 bases at V and 0 bases at J; junction bases unmatched: 3. Expressed TCRB transcripts were sequenced, since all the RNA that had been isolated was reverse transcribed. Some clones are missing from TCRdb's copy, which holds only in-frame ones; the method was immunoSEQ multiplex PCR. The data contain approximately 240,000 clones, under 20% of them singletons. General study results and limits: VDJ junctions from type 1 diabetes patients carried fewer insertions and larger deletions. Among patients with Type 1 diabetes, TCRB CDR3s were moderately but significantly shorter in every one of the four CD4+ subsets.

Of note for this clone: The antigen is not known.

This TCR came from a man aged 25-40 years with type 1 diabetes. The chain uses TRBV29-1 and TRBJ2-2; 9 bases map to TRBD2. Sequencing input: naive CD4+ T cells from blood. CDR3 bases: TGCAGCGTTGTAGCGGGAGCTTCGAACACCGGGGAGCTGTTTTTT. Amino acid sequence: CSVVAGASNTGELFF.